These T cell receptor beta chains were read from a single sample in a study of blood T cell repertoires in COVID-19. TCRdb keeps only in-frame clones here, not all; method: immunoSEQ multiplex PCR. Here the sample spans under 350,000 clones, 80% to 90% being singletons. The sample taken for sequencing was peripheral blood. These receptors came from a woman aged 70-85 years with acute or convalescent COVID-19. Each CDR3 is given with its conserved first and last residue.

j_call v_call cdr3_length cdr3_aa
TRBJ1-1 TRBV3-1/TRBV3-2 14 CASSQVAGETEAFF
TRBJ1-2 TRBV6-5 16 CASSYGTASENYGYTF
TRBJ2-5 TRBV5-5 16 CASSWGLAGAKGTQYF
TRBJ2-3 TRBV29-1 15 CSVETSGAVSDTQYF
TRBJ1-2 TRBV6-2/TRBV6-3 15 CASSYSRQGDYGYTF
TRBJ1-6 TRBV14 14 CASSQGDYYSPLHF
TRBJ1-1 TRBV6-5 16 CASSFFGRGWDTEAFF
TRBJ1-1 TRBV4-1 15 CASSQGGEPGDGDFF
TRBJ1-4 TRBV6-5 14 CASAQGGLEEKLFF
TRBJ2-3 TRBV5-1 17 CASSLGAGLLNEDTQYF
TRBJ2-2 TRBV2 15 CASRRGLLYAGELFF
TRBJ2-5 TRBV6-6 16 CASSYSPGVGEETQYF
TRBJ1-5 TRBV30 13 CAWGTGRGQPQHF
TRBJ1-6 TRBV7-3 13 CASSLDSSSPLHF
TRBJ2-2 TRBV9 13 CASSVDQGGELFF
TRBJ1-2 TRBV20-1 14 CSASGRGLSYGYTF
TRBJ2-1 TRBV28 16 CASSSSGQGVDNEQFF
TRBJ1-1 TRBV19 17 CASSIDTQGRAGTEAFF
TRBJ1-2 TRBV2 14 CASSDLGAVNGYTF
TRBJ1-6 TRBV19 13 CASSDTYNSPLHF
TRBJ1-4 TRBV10-2 14 CASSAAGADEKLFF
TRBJ2-5 TRBV5-1 15 CASSLGQAYQETQYF
TRBJ2-2 TRBV23-1 18 CASSQRGRRQGANGELFF
TRBJ2-7 TRBV5-4 16 CASSSTTGTGGNEQYF
TRBJ2-2 TRBV27 12 CASSEWRGRLFF